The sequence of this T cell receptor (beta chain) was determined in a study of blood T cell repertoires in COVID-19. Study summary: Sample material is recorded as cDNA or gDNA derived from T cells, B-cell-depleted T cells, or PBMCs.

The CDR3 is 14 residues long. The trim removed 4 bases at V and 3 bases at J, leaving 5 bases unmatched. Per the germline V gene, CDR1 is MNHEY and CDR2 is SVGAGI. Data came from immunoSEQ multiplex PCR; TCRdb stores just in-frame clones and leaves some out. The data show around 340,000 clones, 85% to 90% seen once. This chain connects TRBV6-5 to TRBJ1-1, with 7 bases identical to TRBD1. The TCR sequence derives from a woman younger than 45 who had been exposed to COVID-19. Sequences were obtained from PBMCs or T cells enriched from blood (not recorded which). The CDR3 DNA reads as TGTGCCAGCAGTTCCCGGAGGGGGCACACTGAAGCTTTCTTT. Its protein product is CASSSRRGHTEAFF.